Only a few counts were recorded for the clone carrying this T cell receptor (beta chain). Healthy Caucasians supplied all donations. The authors used template switching to add a universal primer site and gave cDNA unique molecular identifiers. TCRdb reprocessed the 5' RACE reads via MiXCR and lists one record per CDR3 protein. This table holds 450,000 to 650,000 distinct CDR3 sequences, 9% to 10% found once. These data come from a study of identical twins. This CDR3 has 12 residues. V shed 9 bases and J 2 bases; nucleotides not matched to a gene: 4. Germline V lookup: CDR1 PRHDT, CDR2 FYEKMQ (reference sequence). These same records also appear under a second study, on yellow fever vaccine responses in identical twins.

This receptor was identified in a woman aged 18-35 years in good health. The source material was PBMCs. The chain has TRBV13 and TRBJ2-7; 7 bases agree with TRBD1. Written as DNA, the CDR3 is TGTGCCAGGGGGACAGATCCCTACGAGCAGTACTTC. This encodes CARGTDPYEQYF.